The following is a T cell receptor beta chain sequence with its context. Its specificity is not known. These data belong to a study of regulatory T cells in long-lasting Graves disease. The time point here: persistent/refractory GD, antithyroid drugs over 5 years with positive TRAb. PBMC-derived RNA was used for the TCR library. CDR3 length equals 14 residues. Germline lookup yields CDR1 LNHDA and CDR2 SQIVND (reference sequence). Trimming removed 3 bases at V and 0 bases at J, with 6 bases between. With iRepertoire HTBI primers and Arm-PCR of CDR3 regions, TCR beta libraries were built. TCRdb re-called the multiplex PCR reads with MiXCR, one entry per CDR3 protein. The sample holds around 510,000 distinct CDR3 sequences, around 20% seen once. Study-level findings and limits: Repertoires from persistent disease leaned toward TRBV28, TRBJ1-2 and TRBJ2-5. TCR diversity was lower in persistent Graves' patients (versus newly diagnosed ones).

The V call is TRBV19, the J call TRBJ1-5; D remains unclear. The TCR sequence derives from a female donor with Graves disease. Material: peripheral blood mononuclear cells (PBMCs), obtained when the disease was refractory, from a patient treated with antithyroid drugs. This CDR3 reads CASSIHYSNQPQHF. CDR3 sequence (DNA): TGTGCCAGTAGTATCCACTATAGCAATCAGCCCCAGCATTTT.